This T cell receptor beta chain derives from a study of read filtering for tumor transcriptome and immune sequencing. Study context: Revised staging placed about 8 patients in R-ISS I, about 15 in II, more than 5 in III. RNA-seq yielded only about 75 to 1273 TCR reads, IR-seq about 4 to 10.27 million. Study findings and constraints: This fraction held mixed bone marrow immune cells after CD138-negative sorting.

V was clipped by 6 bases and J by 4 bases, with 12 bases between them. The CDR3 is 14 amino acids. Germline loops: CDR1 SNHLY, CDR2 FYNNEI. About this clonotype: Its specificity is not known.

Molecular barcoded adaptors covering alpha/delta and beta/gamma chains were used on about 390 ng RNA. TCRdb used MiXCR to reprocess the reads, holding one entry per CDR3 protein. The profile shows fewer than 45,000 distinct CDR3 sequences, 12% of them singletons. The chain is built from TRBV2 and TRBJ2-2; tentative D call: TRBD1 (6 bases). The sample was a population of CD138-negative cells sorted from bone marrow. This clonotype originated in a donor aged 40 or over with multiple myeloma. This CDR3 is CASRPDRPTGELFF. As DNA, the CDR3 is TGTGCCAGCAGGCCGGACAGACCCACCGGGGAGCTGTTTTTT.